Presented here are 21 T cell receptor beta chains from one specimen sequenced in a study of blood T cell repertoires in COVID-19. Repertoires were generated with immunoSEQ multiplex PCR, while TCRdb's copy carries only in-frame clones and drops some. Of about 55,000 clones in the sample, 70% to 85% were seen once. Sequenced: peripheral blood. The receptor source for this set is a man of 80 years or more with COVID-19, enrolled during active disease.

The chain couples TRBV5-1 to TRBJ1-6; possible D gene TRBD1, 6 bases. CDR3 length: 16 residues. CDR1 is SGHRS and CDR2 is YFSETQ in the germline V gene. The V and J ends lost 0 bases and 9 bases respectively, with 16 bases between them. The CDR3 loop reads CASSLAPRGDGSPLHF. In DNA, the CDR3 is TGCGCCAGCAGCTTGGCCCCCAGGGGCGACGGTTCACCCCTCCACTTT.

The chain combines TRBV7-2 with TRBJ1-1, with D perhaps matching TRBD1 (6 bases). Germline loops: CDR1 SGHTA, CDR2 FQGNSA. The CDR3 has 15 amino acids. V lost 5 bases to trimming and J lost 3 bases, with 16 bases between them. CDR3 in amino acids: CASSDGGAGDTEAFF. CDR3 DNA sequence: TGTGCCAGCAGCGACGGGGGGGCCGGGGACACTGAAGCTTTCTTT.

This chain's CDR3 is CASSQDRQGMLTDTQYF. The CDR3 region has the DNA TGCGCCAGCAGCCAAGACCGACAGGGGATGCTCACAGATACGCAGTATTTT. The chain combines TRBV4-3 with TRBJ2-3, with 8 positions matching TRBD1. This CDR3 is built from 17 residues. Trimming at V came to 0 bases and at J to 2 bases, leaving 7 bases not matched to a gene. Germline V gene data show CDR1 as LGHNA and CDR2 as YSLEER.

This sequence joins TRBV19 and TRBJ2-3; the match to TRBD1 covers 11 bases. CDR1 and CDR2 (germline): LNHDA, SQIVND (reference sequence). V dropped 2 bases and J dropped 1; count of bases not matched to a gene: 5. The CDR3 is 17 amino acids. The CDR3 DNA reads as TGTGCCAGTAGTATACGGACAGGGGGCGGGCGCACAGATACGCAGTATTTT. Its translation: CASSIRTGGGRTDTQYF. Looking up the rest from reference TRBV19 and TRBJ2-3 gives the full variable domain: DGGITQSPKYLFRKEGQNVTLSCEQNLNHDAMYWYRQDPGQGLRLIYYSQIVNDFQKGDIAEGYSVSREKKESFPLTVTSAQKNPTAFYLCASSIRTGGGRTDTQYFGPGTRLTVL.

A few counts support this clone. The V gene is TRBV18, the J gene TRBJ2-7; 7 nucleotides align to TRBD1. J was trimmed by 9 bases and V by 6 bases; bases with no gene match: 8. The germline V gene has CDR1 KGHSH and CDR2 LQKENI. The CDR3 runs 12 residues. The CDR3 loop reads CASSTSEGAQYF. The DNA of the CDR3 is TGTGCCAGCTCCACGAGCGAGGGGGCGCAGTACTTC.

The V gene is TRBV7-6, the J gene TRBJ2-7; D gene ambiguous. The CDR3 runs 15 residues. Per the germline V gene, CDR1 is SGHVS and CDR2 is FNYEAQ. The ends were cut back, 2 bases at V and 2 bases at J, with 13 bases in the middle. The DNA of the CDR3 is TGTGCCAGCAGCTTAAGTGGTGGCGGTACCTACGAGCAGTACTTC. Its translation is CASSLSGGGTYEQYF.

The chain couples TRBV6-2 or TRBV6-3 to TRBJ2-7, with D tentatively TRBD2 (5 bases). The CDR3 runs 13 residues. V shed 4 bases and J shed 3 bases, with 10 bases lying between them. CDR1 and CDR2 from the germline V gene are MNHEY and SVGEGT. Written as DNA, the CDR3 is TGTGCCAGCAGTTTGGACTCCTACTACGAGCAGTACGTC. Protein product: CASSLDSYYEQYV.

This sequence joins TRBV27 and TRBJ2-5; 10 bases match TRBD2. Germline values: CDR1 MNHEY, CDR2 SMNVEV (reference sequence). Losses at the gene ends were 5 bases for V and 1 base for J; bases not matched to a gene: 10. The length of the CDR3 is 17 residues. Here the CDR3 reads CASSPPPSSGGQETQYF. The DNA of the CDR3 is TGTGCCAGCAGTCCCCCCCCCTCTAGCGGGGGCCAAGAGACCCAGTACTTC.

This clone came up a few times. The chain couples TRBV2 to TRBJ2-3; 15 nucleotides line up with TRBD2. Trimming cost V 6 bases and J 0 bases; bases outside gene matches: 4. Germline CDR1 and CDR2: SNHLY and FYNNEI. This CDR3 is 17 amino acids long. The CDR3 protein is CASRGLAGGRSTDTQYF. The DNA for the CDR3 is TGTGCCAGCAGGGGACTAGCGGGAGGTCGGAGCACAGATACGCAGTATTTT.

This clone has more than one count but fewer than ten. V gene TRBV28 combines with J gene TRBJ1-2; tentative D call: TRBD1 (6 bases). The V gene's germline CDR1 is MDHEN and CDR2 SYDVKM. V lost 6 bases to trimming and J lost 8 bases, with 16 bases between them. The CDR3 extends over 13 amino acids. The CDR3 nucleotides read TGTGCCAGCAGAAAAACAGGGTCTCGGGGCTACACCTTC. This translates into CASRKTGSRGYTF.

The rearrangement uses TRBV10-2 and TRBJ2-5; D not certain. The CDR3 contains 13 residues. The germline V gene encodes CDR1 WSHSY and CDR2 SAAADI. The V end was cut by 4 bases, the J end by 1 base, with 7 bases between. The CDR3 loop reads CASSGQAQETQYF. The CDR3 region has the DNA TGCGCCAGCAGTGGGCAGGCCCAAGAGACCCAGTACTTC.

The CDR3 bases are TGCGCCAGCAGCTTAGACGGAGCGGGGAATTCACCCCTCCACTTT. It is translated as CASSLDGAGNSPLHF. The V gene is TRBV5-1, the J gene TRBJ1-6; D gene ambiguous. The germline CDR1 and CDR2 sequences are SGHRS and YFSETQ. V lost 2 bases to trimming and J lost 7 bases, with 13 bases between them. This CDR3 contains 15 residues.

V usage is TRBV19 and J usage is TRBJ2-2, with a tentative D call TRBD2 (5 bases). Germline V gene data show CDR1 as LNHDA and CDR2 as SQIVND (reference sequence). The CDR3 has 14 residues. V was trimmed by 10 bases and J by 3 bases, leaving 15 bases between them. The CDR3, as DNA: TGTGCCACTCAAGGACTTGCACACACCGGGGAGCTGTTTTTT. Translation: CATQGLAHTGELFF.

The V gene is TRBV5-1, the J gene TRBJ1-2; D unclear. Germline lookup yields CDR1 SGHRS and CDR2 YFSETQ. The CDR3 runs 15 residues. Trimming removed 0 bases from V and 5 bases from J, with 14 bases in between. The CDR3 here is CASSLVEGGSYGYTF. For the CDR3, the DNA is TGCGCCAGCAGCTTGGTGGAGGGAGGGTCGTATGGCTACACCTTC.

This chain connects TRBV30 to TRBJ1-1, with D possibly being TRBD1 (6 bases). Germline CDR1 is GTSNPN and CDR2 is SVGIG (reference sequence). The V end was cut by 4 bases, the J end by 4 bases, with 16 bases between. The CDR3 covers 14 residues. Here the CDR3 reads CAWTDQAGATEAFF. CDR3 coding DNA: TGTGCCTGGACCGACCAGGCAGGGGCCACTGAAGCTTTCTTT.

The chain couples TRBV7-9 to TRBJ1-2; TRBD1 matches 7 bases. CDR1 SEHNR and CDR2 FQNEAQ come from the germline V gene (reference sequence). CDR3 length: 15 residues. Unmatched junction bases numbered 13, after V lost 5 bases and J lost 7 bases. For the CDR3, the DNA is TGTGCCAGCAGCGTAACAGGGGCGCTCCCTCGTGGCTACACCTTC. This encodes CASSVTGALPRGYTF. Looking up the rest from reference TRBV7-9 and TRBJ1-2 gives the full variable domain: DTGVSQNPRHKITKRGQNVTFRCDPISEHNRLYWYRQTLGQGPEFLTYFQNEAQLEKSRLLSDRFSAERPKGSFSTLEIQRTEQGDSAMYLCASSVTGALPRGYTFGSGTRLTVV.

V and J are TRBV4-2 and TRBJ2-7; 11 bases line up with TRBD2. Germline trimming cut 7 bases from V and 0 bases from J; bases unmatched to any gene: 2. The germline gives CDR1 LGHNA, CDR2 YNFKEQ. This CDR3 comprises 14 residues. CDR3 sequence reads: CASTSGGSSYEQYF. CDR3 DNA sequence: TGTGCCAGCACTAGCGGGGGGAGCTCCTACGAGCAGTACTTC.

This clone showed up just a few times. The V and J genes are TRBV6-5 and TRBJ2-3; perhaps TRBD1 as D (5 bases). V lost 4 bases and J lost 0, with 8 bases in between. There are 14 residues in the CDR3. Per the germline V gene, CDR1 is MNHEY and CDR2 is SVGAGI. The CDR3 here is CASSSGQSTDTQYF. In DNA, the CDR3 is TGTGCCAGCAGTTCCGGACAAAGCACAGATACGCAGTATTTT.

The chain employs TRBV4-2 and TRBJ1-2, with TRBD1 matching over 11 bases. V trimming: 1 base; J trimming: 8 bases; junction bases outside the gene matches: 9. CDR1 is LGHNA, CDR2 YNFKEQ, per germline. The CDR3 contains 16 residues. The CDR3 loop is CASSQGTGGAQGGYTF. The CDR3 nucleotides read TGTGCCAGCAGCCAAGGGACAGGGGGCGCTCAGGGCGGCTACACCTTC.

This clone has only a few counts. V and J are TRBV7-2 and TRBJ1-1; D is perhaps TRBD1 (5 bases). The CDR3 totals 14 residues. Germline CDR1 reads SGHTA; CDR2 reads FQGNSA. The V end was cut by 8 bases, the J end by 2 bases, with 15 bases between. The CDR3, as DNA: TGTGCCAGCGGCAAACTTGGGGCTAACACTGAAGCTTTCTTT. It is translated as CASGKLGANTEAFF.

The CDR3 DNA sequence: TGTGCCACCGATTCCGAAAAAATGGTACTCAACCACGAGCAGTACTTC. This codes for CATDSEKMVLNHEQYF. J is TRBJ2-7 and V is TRBV21-1; TRBD2 is the table's D call, not checked against the DNA. TRBV21-1 is noted as a pseudogene. This CDR3 region has 16 residues.